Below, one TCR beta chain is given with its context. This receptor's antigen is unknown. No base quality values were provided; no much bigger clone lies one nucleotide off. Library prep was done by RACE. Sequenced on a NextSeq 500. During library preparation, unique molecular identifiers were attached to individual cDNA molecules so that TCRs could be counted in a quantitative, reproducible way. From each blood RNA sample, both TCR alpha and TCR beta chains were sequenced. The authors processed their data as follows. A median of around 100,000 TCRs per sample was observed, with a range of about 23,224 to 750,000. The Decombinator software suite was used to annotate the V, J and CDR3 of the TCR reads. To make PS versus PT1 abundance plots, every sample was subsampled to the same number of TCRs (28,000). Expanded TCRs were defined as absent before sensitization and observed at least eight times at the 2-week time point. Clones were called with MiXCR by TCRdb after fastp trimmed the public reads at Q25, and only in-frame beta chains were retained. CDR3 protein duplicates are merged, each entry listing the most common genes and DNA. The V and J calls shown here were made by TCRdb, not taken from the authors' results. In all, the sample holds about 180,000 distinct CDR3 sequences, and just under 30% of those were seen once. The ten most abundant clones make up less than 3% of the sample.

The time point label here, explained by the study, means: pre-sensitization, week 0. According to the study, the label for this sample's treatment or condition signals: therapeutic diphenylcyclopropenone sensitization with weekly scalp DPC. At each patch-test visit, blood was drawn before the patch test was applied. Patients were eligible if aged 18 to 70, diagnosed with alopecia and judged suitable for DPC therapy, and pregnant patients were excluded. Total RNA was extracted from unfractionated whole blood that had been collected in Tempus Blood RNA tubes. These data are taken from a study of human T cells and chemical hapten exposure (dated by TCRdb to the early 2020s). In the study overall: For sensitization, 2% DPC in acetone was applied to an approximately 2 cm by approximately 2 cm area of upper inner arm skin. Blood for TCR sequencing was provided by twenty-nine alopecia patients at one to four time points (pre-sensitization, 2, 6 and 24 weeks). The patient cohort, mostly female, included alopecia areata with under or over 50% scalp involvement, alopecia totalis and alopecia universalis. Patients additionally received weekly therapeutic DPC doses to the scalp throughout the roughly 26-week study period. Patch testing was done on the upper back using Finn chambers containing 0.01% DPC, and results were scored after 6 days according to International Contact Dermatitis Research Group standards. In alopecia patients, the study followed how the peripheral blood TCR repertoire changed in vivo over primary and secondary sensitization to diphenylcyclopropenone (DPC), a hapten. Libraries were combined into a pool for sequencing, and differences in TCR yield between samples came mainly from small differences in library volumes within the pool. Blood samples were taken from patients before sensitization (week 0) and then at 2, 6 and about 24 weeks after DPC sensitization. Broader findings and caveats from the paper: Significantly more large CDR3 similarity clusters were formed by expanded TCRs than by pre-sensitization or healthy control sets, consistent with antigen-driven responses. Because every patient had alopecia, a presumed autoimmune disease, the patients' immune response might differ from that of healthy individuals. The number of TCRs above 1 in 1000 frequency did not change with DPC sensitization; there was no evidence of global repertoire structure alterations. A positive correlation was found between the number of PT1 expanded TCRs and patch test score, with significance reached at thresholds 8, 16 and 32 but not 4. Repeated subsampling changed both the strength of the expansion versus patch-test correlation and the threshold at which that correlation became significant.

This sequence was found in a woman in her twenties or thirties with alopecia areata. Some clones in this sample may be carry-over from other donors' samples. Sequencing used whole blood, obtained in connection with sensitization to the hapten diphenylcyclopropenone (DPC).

The DNA sequence reads TGCGCCAGCAGCCTACAAACAATGAACACTGAAGCTTTCTTT. This codes for CASSLQTMNTEAFF. This receptor chain uses TRBV5-1 and TRBJ1-1, with the D segment identity uncertain. As encoded in the germline V gene, CDR1 is SGHRS while CDR2 is YFSETQ. The CDR3, cysteine through phenylalanine, is 14 amino acids long. CDR3 DNA only is kept here, 42 bases in frame from base 1. V and J are truncated by 4 bases and 0 bases respectively, leaving an intervening sequence of 10 bases.